This T cell receptor beta chain is drawn from a study of blood T cells in healthy people across ages. Primed by a sample-barcoded 5' primer and a J-beta primer mix, a second PCR proceeded for about 7 to 11 cycles. A template-switch adaptor with 12 random nucleotides tagged each cDNA molecule. TCRdb ran MiXCR on the 5' RACE reads and lists one entry per CDR3 protein. Among 1.5 million to 1.8 million distinct CDR3 sequences, approximately 43% were seen once, and the ten largest hold roughly 3.7%. The CDR3 extends over 11 amino acids. The germline V gene encodes CDR1 SQVTM and CDR2 ANQGSEA. V was cut by 6 bases and J by 4 bases, with 9 bases left in between. This clonotype was seen at least ten times.

The specimen sequenced was blood. This receptor was obtained from a woman younger than 35 in good health. This chain joins TRBV29-1 and TRBJ1-2; D is uncertain. CDR3 loop: CSVPLPYGYTF. CDR3 in DNA: TGCAGCGTGCCCCTTCCCTATGGCTACACCTTC.